The 7 T cell receptor beta chains below were found in one sample sequenced in a study of blood T cell repertoires in COVID-19. Here immunoSEQ multiplex PCR was the method, and the copy in TCRdb shows in-frame clones only, minus some. The sample holds around 480,000 clones; around 90% are singletons and the top ten take about 0.65%. The sequencing sample was made of PBMCs or T cells enriched from blood (not recorded which). All receptors come from a woman aged 18-30 years who had recovered from COVID-19.

The chain carries TRBV7-8 and TRBJ1-2; possibly TRBD1 for D (5 bases). Trimming removed 1 base from V and 4 bases from J, with 13 bases in between. The V gene's germline CDR1 is SGHVS and CDR2 FQNEAQ. This CDR3 region has 15 residues. CDR3: CASSLVPADSYGYTF. In nucleotides, the CDR3 is TGTGCCAGCAGCTTAGTCCCCGCCGACAGCTATGGCTACACCTTC.

The CDR3 here is CASSFRLAGGHGDTQYF. DNA of the CDR3: TGTGCCAGCAGCTTCAGGCTAGCGGGGGGGCATGGGGATACGCAGTATTTT. The chain links TRBV5-4 to TRBJ2-3; 12 bases align to TRBD2. Germline values: CDR1 SGHNT, CDR2 YYREEE (reference sequence). Trimming removed 2 bases from V and 6 bases from J; junction bases left unmatched: 10. The CDR3 consists of 17 residues.

The chain uses TRBV7-6 and TRBJ1-5; 9 bases are a match to TRBD1. Germline values: CDR1 SGHVS, CDR2 FNYEAQ. The trim removed 2 bases at V and 9 bases at J, leaving 5 bases unmatched. This CDR3 comprises 14 residues. The chain's CDR3 is CASSLTGGEGPQHF. The CDR3 DNA reads as TGTGCCAGCAGCTTAACAGGGGGCGAGGGGCCCCAGCATTTT.

The chain uses TRBV30 and TRBJ1-1; the D gene is possibly TRBD1 (6 bases). The CDR3 covers 13 residues. Deletions cut 0 bases from V and 5 bases from J, with 10 bases between. Germline CDR1 reads GTSNPN; CDR2 reads SVGIG (reference sequence). The CDR3 is CAWSVQRGTEAFF. In nucleotides, the CDR3 is TGTGCCTGGAGTGTACAGAGGGGGACTGAAGCTTTCTTT.

The chain employs TRBV10-2 and TRBJ1-5, with 9 bases aligning to TRBD1. The CDR3 consists of 15 residues. V gave up 8 bases and J gave up 5 bases; unmatched junction bases: 10. Germline V gene sequence: CDR1 WSHSY, CDR2 SAAADI. For the CDR3, the DNA is TGCGCCAGCGGCCAGACAGGGGGTACAGATCAGCCCCAGCATTTT. Translated, it gives CASGQTGGTDQPQHF.

The chain joins TRBV19 to TRBJ1-4; weak D call: TRBD1 (6 bases). CDR3 length: 17 residues. The germline gives CDR1 LNHDA, CDR2 SQIVND (reference sequence). The V end was cut by 5 bases, the J end by 3 bases, with 19 bases between. For the CDR3, the DNA is TGTGCCAGTAGTTCCTCCTGGGGGGGGCGCGCTAATGAAAAACTGTTTTTT. Its translation is CASSSSWGGRANEKLFF.

The chain couples TRBV6-6 to TRBJ1-5; no reliable D call. This CDR3 region has 13 residues. CDR1 MNHNY and CDR2 SVGAGI come from the germline V gene (reference sequence). Between the trimmed V and J ends, which lost 9 bases and 3 bases, there was a span of 12 bases. The CDR3 DNA is TGTGCCAGTGGCCGCCAGGACAATCAGCCCCAGCATTTT. Its translation is CASGRQDNQPQHF.